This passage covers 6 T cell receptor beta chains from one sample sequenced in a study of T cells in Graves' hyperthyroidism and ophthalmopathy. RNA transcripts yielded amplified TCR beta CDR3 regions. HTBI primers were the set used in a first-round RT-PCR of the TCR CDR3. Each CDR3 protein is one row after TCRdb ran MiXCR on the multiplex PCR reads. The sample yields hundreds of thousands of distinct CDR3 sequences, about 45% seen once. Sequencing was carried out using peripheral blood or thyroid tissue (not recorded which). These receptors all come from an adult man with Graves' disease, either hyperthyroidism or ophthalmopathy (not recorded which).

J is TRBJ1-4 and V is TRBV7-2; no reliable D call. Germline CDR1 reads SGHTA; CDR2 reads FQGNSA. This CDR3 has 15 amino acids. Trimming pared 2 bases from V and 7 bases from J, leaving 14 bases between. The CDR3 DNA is TGTGCCAGCAGCTTAACAAGGGCTAACACTGAAAAACTGTTTTTT. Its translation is CASSLTRANTEKLFF. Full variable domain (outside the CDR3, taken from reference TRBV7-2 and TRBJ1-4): GAGVSQSPSNKVTEKGKDVELRCDPISGHTALYWYRQSLGQGLEFLIYFQGNSAPDKSGLPSDRFSAERTGGSVSTLTIQRTQQEDSAVYLCASSLTRANTEKLFFGSGTQLSVL.

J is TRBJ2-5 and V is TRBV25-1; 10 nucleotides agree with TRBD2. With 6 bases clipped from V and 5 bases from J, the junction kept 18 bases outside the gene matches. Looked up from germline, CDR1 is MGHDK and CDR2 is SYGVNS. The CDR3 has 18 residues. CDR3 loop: CASRLLGSGRALGETQYF. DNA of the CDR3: TGTGCCAGCAGACTTCTAGGGAGCGGGAGGGCCCTGGGTGAGACCCAGTACTTC.

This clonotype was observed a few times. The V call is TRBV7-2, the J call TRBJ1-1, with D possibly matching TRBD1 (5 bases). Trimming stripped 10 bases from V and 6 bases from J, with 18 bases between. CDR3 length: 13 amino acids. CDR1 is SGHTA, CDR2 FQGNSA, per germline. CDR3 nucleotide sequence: TGTGCCACCCAGGGCCCTGTGTTCTCTGAAGCTTTCTTT. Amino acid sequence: CATQGPVFSEAFF.

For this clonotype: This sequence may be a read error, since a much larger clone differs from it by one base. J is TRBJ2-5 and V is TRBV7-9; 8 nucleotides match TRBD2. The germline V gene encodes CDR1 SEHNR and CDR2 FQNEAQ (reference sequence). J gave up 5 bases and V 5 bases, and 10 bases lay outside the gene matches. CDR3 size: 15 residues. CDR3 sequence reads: CASSRRGGEGETQYF. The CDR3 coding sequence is TGTGCCAGCAGCCGCCGGGGGGGCGAGGGGGAGACCCAGTACTTC.

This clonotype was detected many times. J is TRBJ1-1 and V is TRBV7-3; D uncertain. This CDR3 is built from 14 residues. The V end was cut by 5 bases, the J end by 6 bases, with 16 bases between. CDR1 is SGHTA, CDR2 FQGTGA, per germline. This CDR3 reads CASSPARNVAEAFF. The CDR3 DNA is TGTGCCAGCAGCCCCGCCCGGAACGTGGCTGAAGCTTTCTTT.

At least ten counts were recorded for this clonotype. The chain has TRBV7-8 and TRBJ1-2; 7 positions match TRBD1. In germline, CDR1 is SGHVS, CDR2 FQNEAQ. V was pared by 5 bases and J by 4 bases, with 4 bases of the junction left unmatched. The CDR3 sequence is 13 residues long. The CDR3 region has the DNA TGTGCCAGCAGCCCGGACAGGATCTATGGCTACACCTTC. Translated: CASSPDRIYGYTF.